Below, 32 T cell receptor beta chains from the same sample are listed, as sequenced in a study of cytomegalovirus exposure and HLA in healthy donors. The primer mix had 60 Vbeta and 13 Jbeta primers. TCRdb's copy holds only in-frame clones and misses some; the assay was immunoSEQ multiplex PCR. The data contain 150,000 to 200,000 clones, over 70% of them singletons. Material: PBMCs. Every receptor here comes from a male donor in good health and CMV-seronegative.

The rearrangement joins TRBV12-5 to TRBJ1-2, with 7 bases lining up with TRBD1. The CDR3 length is 16 residues. V shed 2 bases, J shed 5 bases, and the junction held 11 bases outside the gene matches. The germline V gene has CDR1 LGHNT and CDR2 FRNRAP. The CDR3 protein is CASGLLDGGGAYGYTF. The CDR3 bases are TGTGCTAGTGGTTTGCTAGACGGAGGGGGCGCTTATGGCTACACCTTC.

V is TRBV30 and J is TRBJ2-3; TRBD2 aligns across 8 bases. The DNA end is more similar to TRBJ2-1, so the J call may be wrong. Germline CDR1 reads GTSNPN; CDR2 reads SVGIG (reference sequence). There are 14 residues in the CDR3. Here the CDR3 reads CAWSVLAAYNEQFF. The CDR3 coding sequence is TGTGCCTGGAGTGTACTAGCGGCCTACAATGAGCAGTTCTTC.

The chain has TRBV6-5 and TRBJ1-1; D unclear. Trimming took off 2 bases at V and 0 bases at J, with 4 bases between the two ends. Germline V gives CDR1 MNHEY, CDR2 SVGAGI. This CDR3 is 13 amino acids long. CDR3: CASSYELNTEAFF. The CDR3 DNA reads TGTGCCAGCAGTTACGAGTTGAACACTGAAGCTTTCTTT.

The rearrangement uses TRBV30 and TRBJ1-1; TRBD1 matches 10 bases. From germline, CDR1 is GTSNPN and CDR2 SVGIG (reference sequence). Trimming took 0 bases from V and 11 from J; bases not matched to a gene: 6. The CDR3 length is 13 residues. The CDR3 DNA follows: TGTGCCTGGAGTGTCCCGGGACAGGGGAGGGCTTTCTTT. This encodes CAWSVPGQGRAFF.

The V gene is TRBV28, the J gene TRBJ2-5; 8 nucleotides align to TRBD1. Germline lookup yields CDR1 MDHEN and CDR2 SYDVKM. CDR3 size: 19 residues. Losses at the gene ends were 5 bases for V and 4 bases for J; bases not matched to a gene: 21. The CDR3 loop reads CASSRQAPTGGEWRETQYF. The DNA for the CDR3 is TGTGCCAGCAGTCGCCAGGCCCCTACAGGGGGAGAGTGGAGAGAGACCCAGTACTTC.

The chain uses TRBV11-2 and TRBJ2-1, with D perhaps TRBD1 (5 bases). Germline CDR1 SGHAT, CDR2 FQNNGV. The CDR3 is made up of 15 amino acids. V was cut by 1 base and J by 4 bases, with 11 bases left in between. In DNA, the CDR3 is TGTGCCAGCAGCTTAGGGAAGGGGCCATACAATGAGCAGTTCTTC. It translates to CASSLGKGPYNEQFF.

The J gene is TRBJ2-5, the V gene TRBV25-1; D might be TRBD2 (6 bases). Per germline, CDR1 MGHDK and CDR2 SYGVNS. The V and J ends lost 7 bases and 5 bases respectively, with 17 bases between them. The CDR3 is made up of 14 amino acids. CDR3 DNA sequence: TGTGCCAGCACCTCCTTCCGGGACTCGGAGACCCAGTACTTC. Protein: CASTSFRDSETQYF. Complete variable domain (other parts from reference TRBV25-1 and TRBJ2-5): EADIYQTPRYLVIGTGKKITLECSQTMGHDKMYWYQQDPGMELHLIHYSYGVNSTEKGDLSSESTVSRIRTEHFPLTLESARPSHTSQYLCASTSFRDSETQYFGPGTRLLVL.

The genes are TRBV4-1 and TRBJ2-5, with 9 bases that match TRBD2. The J call may not be correct, given that the DNA end is closer to TRBJ2-7. Germline V gene sequence: CDR1 MGHRA, CDR2 YSYEKL. CDR3 length equals 17 residues. Written as DNA, the CDR3 is TGCGCCAGCAGCCCACTAGCCGGACTAGCGCGGACCTACGAGCAGTACTTC. This encodes CASSPLAGLARTYEQYF.

This chain links TRBV30 with TRBJ2-2; tentatively, D is TRBD1 (6 bases). CDR1 and CDR2 (germline): GTSNPN, SVGIG (reference sequence). Trimming removed 0 bases from V and 1 base from J, with 12 bases in between. This CDR3 has 16 residues. The DNA for the CDR3 is TGTGCCTGGAGTGTACGGGCGACAGGGAACACCGGGGAGCTGTTTTTT. Protein: CAWSVRATGNTGELFF. Filled out from reference TRBV30 and TRBJ2-2, the complete variable domain reads SQTIHQWPATLVQPVGSPLSLECTVEGTSNPNLYWYRQAAGRGLQLLFYSVGIGQISSEVPQNLSASRPQDRQFILSSKKLLLSDSGFYLCAWSVRATGNTGELFFGEGSRLTVL.

V usage is TRBV6-5 and J usage is TRBJ1-2; 7 bases match TRBD1. This CDR3 has 14 amino acids. The trim removed 0 bases at V and 7 bases at J, leaving 5 bases unmatched. Germline CDR1 reads MNHEY; CDR2 reads SVGAGI. As DNA, the CDR3 is TGTGCCAGCAGTTACTCGATGAGGGGGCTTGGCTACACCTTC. It encodes CASSYSMRGLGYTF.

V gene TRBV11-1 combines with J gene TRBJ2-1; 14 bases are shared with TRBD2. The germline CDR1 and CDR2 sequences are SGHAT and FQDESV (reference sequence). The CDR3 is 15 residues long. The V gene end was trimmed by 6 bases and the J gene end by 8 bases; junction bases not matched to a gene: 6. The CDR3 loop is CASRGLAGELDEQFF. CDR3 DNA: TGTGCCAGCAGGGGACTAGCGGGAGAATTGGATGAGCAGTTCTTC.

The genes are TRBV19 and TRBJ1-1; D not certain. The CDR3 runs to 14 residues. Trimming shortened V by 7 bases and J by 8 bases, and 20 bases separated the two germline ends. Germline V gives CDR1 LNHDA, CDR2 SQIVND (reference sequence). This CDR3 is CASIPGTGLIEAFF. Written as DNA, the CDR3 is TGTGCCAGTATCCCGGGTACGGGTCTGATCGAAGCTTTCTTT.

The rearrangement uses TRBV19 and TRBJ1-5; D is ambiguous. This CDR3 spans 14 amino acids. The V end lost 4 bases, the J end lost 4 bases, and 11 bases lay between the germline ends. Germline CDR1 LNHDA, CDR2 SQIVND (reference sequence). CDR3 amino acids: CASSTTHLNQPQHF. CDR3 DNA: TGTGCCAGTAGTACTACCCACCTGAATCAGCCCCAGCATTTT.

CDR3 in amino acids: CASSPGRGGPQHF. The CDR3 DNA is TGTGCCAGCAGCCCGGGTCGCGGTGGACCCCAGCATTTT. The rearrangement uses TRBV7-9 and TRBJ1-5; D is unclear. The CDR3 consists of 13 residues. The V gene lost 5 bases and the J gene lost 10 bases, with 15 bases spanning the gap. Germline-derived CDR1 and CDR2 are SEHNR and FQNEAQ (reference sequence). Using reference TRBV7-9 and TRBJ1-5 for the parts outside the CDR3, the full variable domain is DTGVSQNPRHKITKRGQNVTFRCDPISEHNRLYWYRQTLGQGPEFLTYFQNEAQLEKSRLLSDRFSAERPKGSFSTLEIQRTEQGDSAMYLCASSPGRGGPQHFGDGTRLSIL.

In regard to this clone: Other DNA sequences in the same sample also yield this CDR3. V and J are TRBV7-6 and TRBJ2-7, with 9 bases lining up with TRBD1. The CDR3 totals 14 residues. Per germline, CDR1 SGHVS and CDR2 FNYEAQ. With V trimmed by 5 bases and J by 2 bases, 4 bases remained unmatched. DNA for the CDR3: TGTGCCAGCAGCCAGAGACAGGGGGCCTACGAGCAGTACTTC. It is translated as CASSQRQGAYEQYF.

The chain carries TRBV6-1 and TRBJ1-1; 7 bases align to TRBD1. CDR3 length equals 14 residues. Germline assignment: CDR1 MNHNS and CDR2 SASEGT. V shed 10 bases, J shed 3 bases, and the junction held 11 bases outside the gene matches. CDR3 sequence reads: CATDRDPGDTEAFF. The CDR3 bases are TGTGCCACCGACAGGGATCCTGGGGACACTGAAGCTTTCTTT.

This clone was observed a single time. The V gene is TRBV6-6, the J gene TRBJ1-5; no reliable D call. V was clipped by 0 bases and J by 5 bases, with 14 bases between them. Germline V gene data show CDR1 as MNHNY and CDR2 as SVGAGI (reference sequence). This CDR3 has 16 residues. Written as DNA, the CDR3 is TGTGCCAGCAGTTACTCGGTTACGGCGAGGGATCAGCCCCAGCATTTT. Protein product: CASSYSVTARDQPQHF.

The J gene is TRBJ2-1, the V gene TRBV4-2, with TRBD1 identical over 7 bases. The length of the CDR3 is 15 residues. Germline CDR1 is LGHNA and CDR2 is YNFKEQ. The V and J ends lost 0 bases and 6 bases, in that order; junction bases with no gene match: 5. The CDR3 region has the DNA TGTGCCAGCAGCCAAGATTCCGACAGGGTCAATGAGCAGTTCTTC. This sequence encodes CASSQDSDRVNEQFF.

This clone was seen only once. The chain recombines TRBV30 with TRBJ2-5; D is possibly TRBD1 (5 bases). The J call may be incorrect, as the DNA end agrees better with TRBJ2-7. The V gene's germline CDR1 is GTSNPN and CDR2 SVGIG (reference sequence). There are 14 residues in the CDR3. Here the CDR3 DNA reads TGTGCCTGGGTAGACAGAACAAGCTCCTACGAGCAGTACTTC. Its translation is CAWVDRTSSYEQYF.

The chain links TRBV6-5 to TRBJ1-1; no reliable D call. In germline, CDR1 is MNHEY, CDR2 SVGAGI. Trimming took off 0 bases at V and 3 bases at J, with 11 bases between the two ends. This CDR3 region has 15 residues. The CDR3 reads CASSYSYSGDTEAFF. The CDR3 DNA reads as TGTGCCAGCAGTTACTCATATTCAGGTGACACTGAAGCTTTCTTT.

The genes are TRBV13 and TRBJ1-4; 9 bases map to TRBD1. The length of the CDR3 is 14 residues. Germline CDR1 and CDR2: PRHDT and FYEKMQ (reference sequence). V was pared by 4 bases and J by 8 bases, with 5 bases of the junction left unmatched. CDR3 in amino acids: CASSSGTGHEKLFF. For the CDR3, the DNA is TGTGCCAGCAGCTCCGGGACAGGGCACGAAAAACTGTTTTTT.

The genes are TRBV30 and TRBJ2-1, with D perhaps TRBD2 (5 bases). Germline assignment: CDR1 GTSNPN and CDR2 SVGIG (reference sequence). Trimming took 2 bases from V and 4 from J, leaving 12 bases between them. The CDR3 sequence is 14 residues long. The CDR3 loop is CAWSRASFYNEQFF. CDR3 sequence (DNA): TGTGCCTGGAGTAGGGCTAGCTTTTACAATGAGCAGTTCTTC.

This clone was observed a few times. The rearrangement links TRBV7-3 to TRBJ2-1; 11 bases agree with TRBD2. Germline CDR1 is SGHTA and CDR2 is FQGTGA. The junction had 15 bases not matched to a gene; V was cut back by 4 bases and J by 4 bases. CDR3 length equals 19 residues. CDR3 protein: CASSSPLGVAGGPYNEQFF. Here the CDR3 DNA reads TGTGCCAGCAGCTCCCCCCTGGGTGTAGCGGGAGGGCCATACAATGAGCAGTTCTTC.

This sequence joins TRBV7-3 and TRBJ1-2, with D perhaps matching TRBD1 (6 bases). V was trimmed by 5 bases and J by 4 bases, leaving 11 bases between them. The CDR3 totals 13 residues. Per the germline V gene, CDR1 is SGHTA and CDR2 is FQGTGA. CDR3 nucleotide sequence: TGTGCCAGCAGCCCAGTGACAGGCTATGGCTACACCTTC. Its translation is CASSPVTGYGYTF.

The chain uses TRBV19 and TRBJ1-4, with D perhaps matching TRBD1 (5 bases). The CDR3 totals 15 residues. Trimming stripped 4 bases from V and 0 bases from J, with 9 bases between. CDR1 is LNHDA, CDR2 SQIVND, per germline (reference sequence). DNA of the CDR3: TGTGCCAGTAGTAGCCAGACAGCAACTAATGAAAAACTGTTTTTT. It specifies CASSSQTATNEKLFF.

The rearrangement uses TRBV19 and TRBJ2-3, with D hard to call. The CDR3 loop spans 15 amino acids. CDR1 and CDR2 from the germline V gene are LNHDA and SQIVND (reference sequence). Trimming cost V 3 bases and J 2 bases, with 12 bases left between them. The CDR3 DNA is TGTGCCAGTAGTATGCTGCGTGTCATCACAGATACGCAGTATTTT. Translation gives CASSMLRVITDTQYF.

J is TRBJ1-5 and V is TRBV4-1; D not certain. This CDR3 spans 16 amino acids. Germline V lookup: CDR1 MGHRA, CDR2 YSYEKL. Trimming removed 1 base at V and 2 bases at J, with 12 bases between. The CDR3 here is CASSQGFGEGNQPQHF. The CDR3 coding sequence is TGCGCCAGCAGCCAAGGGTTCGGGGAGGGCAATCAGCCCCAGCATTTT.

This chain uses TRBV12-5 with TRBJ1-5; TRBD1 agrees at 10 bases. This CDR3 contains 15 residues. V lost 5 bases, J lost 6 bases, and 7 bases stayed unmatched. CDR1 is LGHNT and CDR2 is FRNRAP in the germline V gene. The DNA for the CDR3 is TGTGCTAGTGGTCCGGGACAGGGGTTTGTTCAGCCCCAGCATTTT. Its protein is CASGPGQGFVQPQHF.

This chain links TRBV5-1 with TRBJ2-3, with TRBD1 matching 8 bases. V shed 4 bases, J shed 6 bases, and the junction held 4 bases outside the gene matches. This CDR3 spans 13 amino acids. Per the germline V gene, CDR1 is SGHRS and CDR2 is YFSETQ. The CDR3 sequence: CASSDHRGDTQYF. CDR3 bases: TGCGCCAGCAGCGATCACAGGGGGGATACGCAGTATTTT.

This clone was detected only a few times. The V call is TRBV6-5, the J call TRBJ2-5, with TRBD1 as a possible D gene (7 bases). V gave up 6 bases and J gave up 5 bases, with 19 bases separating them. The CDR3 covers 15 residues. CDR1 and CDR2 (germline): MNHEY, SVGAGI. The chain's CDR3 is CASSRGTAVGETQYF. The CDR3 DNA is TGTGCCAGCAGCCGCGGGACAGCCGTAGGGGAGACCCAGTACTTC.

J is TRBJ1-1 and V is TRBV12-5; 7 bases agree with TRBD1. Germline CDR1 LGHNT, CDR2 FRNRAP. V was pared by 2 bases and J by 0 bases, with 12 bases of the junction left unmatched. The CDR3 has 18 amino acids. In nucleotides, the CDR3 is TGTGCTAGTGGTTTGTCAATAACAGGGGTACTATTGAACACTGAAGCTTTCTTT. Residues: CASGLSITGVLLNTEAFF.

The genes are TRBV5-1 and TRBJ1-6; 12 bases align to TRBD1. CDR1 is SGHRS and CDR2 is YFSETQ in the germline V gene. The CDR3 loop spans 15 amino acids. V dropped 7 bases and J dropped 9; count of bases not matched to a gene: 8. CDR3 sequence reads: CASGSGTGGLSPLHF. CDR3 bases: TGCGCCAGCGGATCCGGGACAGGGGGCCTTTCACCCCTCCACTTT.